The clone carrying this T cell receptor (beta chain) occurred a few times. Antigen: not known. The sample originates from a study of graft-versus-host responses after intestinal transplantation. Turning to the study itself: Multivisceral, liver-intestinal, or isolated intestinal grafts went to recipients. Every recipient had anti-thymocyte globulin induction and around 3 years of tacrolimus plus steroids.

TCRdb's copy holds only in-frame clones and misses some; the assay was immunoSEQ multiplex PCR. In the table there are around 100,000 clones, roughly 87% of which are singletons. The CDR3 is made up of 14 amino acids. Study conclusions and caveats: Maximum circulating GvH clone levels tracked with early post-transplant HvG decreases. GvH clones were identified in recipient marrow, with some first appearing in ileum or blood.

Sequencing was performed on unstimulated CD4+ T cells sorted from spleen or lymph node cells, taken before intestinal transplant. The TCR was taken from a human donor who received an intestinal transplant. The chain is built from TRBV21-1 and TRBJ2-1; the DNA was not compared with TRBD2, the D call given in the table. TRBV21-1 is marked as a pseudogene. In DNA form, the CDR3 reads TGTGCCAACATTAGCGGGAGCTCCTACAATGAGCAGTTCTTC. Protein product: CANISGSSYNEQFF.